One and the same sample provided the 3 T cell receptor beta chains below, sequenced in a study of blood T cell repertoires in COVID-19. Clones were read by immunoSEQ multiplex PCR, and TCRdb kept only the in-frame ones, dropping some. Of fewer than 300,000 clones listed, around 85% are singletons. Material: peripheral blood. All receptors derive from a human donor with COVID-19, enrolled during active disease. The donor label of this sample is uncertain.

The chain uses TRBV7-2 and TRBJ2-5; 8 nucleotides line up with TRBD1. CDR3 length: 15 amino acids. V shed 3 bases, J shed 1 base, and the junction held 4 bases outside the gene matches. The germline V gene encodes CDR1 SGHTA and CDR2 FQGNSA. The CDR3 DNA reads TGTGCCAGCAGCTTCGACAGGGGAGGCCAAGAGACCCAGTACTTC. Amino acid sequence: CASSFDRGGQETQYF.

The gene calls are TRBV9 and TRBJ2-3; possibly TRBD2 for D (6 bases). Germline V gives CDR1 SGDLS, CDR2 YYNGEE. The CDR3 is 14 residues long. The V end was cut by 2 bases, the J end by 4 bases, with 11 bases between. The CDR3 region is CASSVRGSADTQYF. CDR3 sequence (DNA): TGTGCCAGCAGCGTCCGGGGGAGCGCAGATACGCAGTATTTT.

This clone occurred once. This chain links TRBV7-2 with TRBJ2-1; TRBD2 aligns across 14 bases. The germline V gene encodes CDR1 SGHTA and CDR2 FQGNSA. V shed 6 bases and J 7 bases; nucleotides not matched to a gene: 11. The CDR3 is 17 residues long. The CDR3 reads CASRQDRGLAGVNEQFF. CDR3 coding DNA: TGTGCCAGCAGACAAGATAGGGGACTAGCGGGAGTAAATGAGCAGTTCTTC.